These 21 T cell receptor beta chains came from one sample sequenced in a study of blood T cells in healthy people across ages. PCR was performed a second time for roughly 7 to 11 cycles using a sample-barcoded 5' primer and a J-beta primer mix. TCRdb reprocessed the 5' RACE reads via MiXCR and lists one record per CDR3 protein. The sample has approximately 810,000 distinct CDR3 sequences, 29% seen once. The source material was blood. These receptor sequences come from a woman older than 75 in good health.

This clonotype appeared many times. This chain joins TRBV9 and TRBJ1-2; 7 nucleotides line up with TRBD1. There are 16 residues in the CDR3. In germline, CDR1 is SGDLS, CDR2 YYNGEE. After removal of 2 bases from V and 3 bases from J, the junction contained 10 bases not matched to a gene. Written as DNA, the CDR3 is TGTGCCAGCAGCGTCGACGGTCCACAGGGGCACTATGGCTACACCTTC. Translating it yields CASSVDGPQGHYGYTF.

The chain has TRBV3-1 and TRBJ2-7; D may match TRBD1 or TRBD2 (5 bases each). Between the trimmed V and J ends, which lost 0 bases and 6 bases, there was a span of 9 bases. Germline lookup yields CDR1 LGHDT and CDR2 YNNKEL (reference sequence). There are 13 residues in the CDR3. In DNA, the CDR3 is TGTGCCAGCAGCCAAGACCGGGACGCCGAGCAGTACTTC. It is translated as CASSQDRDAEQYF.

The chain employs TRBV5-5 and TRBJ1-4; D gene unclear. The CDR3 covers 15 residues. V dropped 1 base and J dropped 5 bases, with 12 bases sitting between them. Germline V lookup: CDR1 SGHKS, CDR2 YYEKEE (reference sequence). CDR3 nucleotide sequence: TGTGCCAGCAGCTTGAGGGAAGGCTTAAATGAAAAACTGTTTTTT. Its translation: CASSLREGLNEKLFF.

The chain employs TRBV7-9 and TRBJ2-2; tentative D call: TRBD1 (6 bases). CDR1 is SEHNR, CDR2 FQNEAQ, per germline (reference sequence). With 5 bases removed from V and 6 bases from J, the gap between germline ends came to 10 bases. The CDR3 sequence is 13 residues long. In nucleotides, the CDR3 is TGTGCCAGCAGCGAACAGGGTTCCGGGGAGCTGTTTTTT. Translating gives CASSEQGSGELFF. The whole variable domain, filled in from reference TRBV7-9 and TRBJ2-2, reads DTGVSQNPRHKITKRGQNVTFRCDPISEHNRLYWYRQTLGQGPEFLTYFQNEAQLEKSRLLSDRFSAERPKGSFSTLEIQRTEQGDSAMYLCASSEQGSGELFFGEGSRLTVL.

At least ten counts were recorded for this clonotype. The chain carries TRBV29-1 and TRBJ2-5, with TRBD1 matching 8 bases. The CDR3 is made up of 13 amino acids. Germline V CDR1 and CDR2: SQVTM, ANQGSEA. V lost 7 bases and J lost 4; bases outside the gene matches: 8. The CDR3 region is CSGGGQGRETQYF. In DNA, the CDR3 is TGCAGCGGGGGAGGACAGGGTAGAGAGACCCAGTACTTC.

The table lists this clonotype with a few counts. V and J are TRBV7-8 and TRBJ1-1; D may be TRBD1 (5 bases). The CDR3 runs 14 residues. The V gene's germline CDR1 is SGHVS and CDR2 FQNEAQ. Deletions cut 5 bases from V and 5 bases from J, with 15 bases between. The CDR3 DNA reads TGTGCCAGCAGCCAAAAGAGGGGTGGGACTGAAGCTTTCTTT. This encodes CASSQKRGGTEAFF.

This clonotype appeared many times. The CDR3 DNA reads TGTGCCAGCAGTTCCCTTTCAGCGGGGTACAATGAGCAGTTCTTC. It translates to CASSSLSAGYNEQFF. The chain links TRBV6-2 or TRBV6-3 to TRBJ2-1, with 7 bases lining up with TRBD2. The germline gives CDR1 MNHEY, CDR2 SVGEGT. The CDR3 length is 15 residues. With 4 bases clipped from V and 4 bases from J, the junction kept 7 bases outside the gene matches.

Of note for this clonotype: This may stem from a read error, because a much larger clone lies one nucleotide away. The chain employs TRBV7-7 and TRBJ2-4; TRBD1 matches at 10 bases. There are 14 residues in the CDR3. CDR1 and CDR2 (germline): SSHAT, FNYEAQ (reference sequence). The CDR3 reads CASSFRGQGYGQYF. The CDR3 DNA follows: TGTGCTAGCAGCTTTCGGGGACAGGGGTACGGGCAGTACTTC.

The chain uses TRBV12-3 or TRBV12-4 and TRBJ2-1; 7 positions match TRBD1. V was pared by 5 bases and J by 2 bases, with 9 bases of the junction left unmatched. This CDR3 region has 16 residues. CDR3 loop: CASSPLTGAPYNEQFF. The CDR3 DNA follows: TGTGCCAGCAGTCCCCTAACAGGGGCTCCCTACAATGAGCAGTTCTTC.

This clonotype was observed many times. The rearrangement joins TRBV11-2 to TRBJ2-1, with a tentative D call TRBD1 (6 bases). The CDR3 is 13 amino acids. With 3 bases removed from V and 10 bases from J, the gap between germline ends came to 13 bases. The germline gives CDR1 SGHAT, CDR2 FQNNGV. The CDR3 is CASSFHRDREQFF. CDR3 DNA sequence: TGTGCCAGCAGCTTCCACAGGGATCGGGAGCAGTTCTTC.

This rearrangement joins TRBV7-2 to TRBJ2-2; D is possibly TRBD2 (5 bases). The V gene's germline CDR1 is SGHTA and CDR2 FQGNSA. The CDR3 sequence is 15 residues long. Deletions cut 2 bases from V and 4 bases from J, with 11 bases between. The CDR3 sequence is CASSLTGKVTGELFF. The CDR3 DNA reads TGTGCCAGCAGCTTAACGGGGAAAGTCACCGGGGAGCTGTTTTTT.

The V gene is TRBV5-1, the J gene TRBJ2-7; D is tentatively TRBD1 or TRBD2 (5 bases each). V was clipped by 3 bases and J by 5 bases, with 15 bases between them. The CDR3 has 14 residues. Germline V gives CDR1 SGHRS, CDR2 YFSETQ. DNA of the CDR3: TGCGCCAGCAGCTCGCCAGGTGGGGGAGACGAGCAGTACTTC. Its protein product is CASSSPGGGDEQYF.

Many counts were recorded for this clonotype. The genes are TRBV7-9 and TRBJ2-5; 9 positions agree with TRBD1. With V trimmed by 5 bases and J by 0 bases, 10 bases remained unmatched. The germline V gene has CDR1 SEHNR and CDR2 FQNEAQ (reference sequence). The CDR3 extends over 17 amino acids. The CDR3 nucleotides are TGTGCCAGCAGCCTCACTGCGGGGACAGGGTACCAAGAGACCCAGTACTTC. Translation: CASSLTAGTGYQETQYF.

The J gene is TRBJ2-2, the V gene TRBV5-1, with 9 bases fitting TRBD1. J lost 5 bases, V lost 1 base, and 9 bases had no gene match. This CDR3 has 17 amino acids. In germline, CDR1 is SGHRS, CDR2 YFSETQ. The CDR3 sequence: CASSLRPTGGLTGELFF. The CDR3 nucleotides are TGCGCCAGCAGCTTGCGCCCCACAGGGGGCTTGACCGGGGAGCTGTTTTTT.

CDR3 region: CASSFQGGRDTQYF. The CDR3 nucleotides are TGTGCCAGCAGCTTTCAGGGCGGGAGAGATACGCAGTATTTT. This rearrangement joins TRBV5-6 to TRBJ2-3; 7 bases line up with TRBD2. CDR1 and CDR2 from the germline V gene are SGHDT and YYEEEE. This CDR3 contains 14 residues. The junction had 5 bases not matched to a gene; V was cut back by 2 bases and J by 5 bases.

This clonotype was seen a handful of times. Just one base apart from a much larger clone, this may be a read error. The V and J genes are TRBV6-2 or TRBV6-3 and TRBJ2-1, with 16 bases that match TRBD2. Germline CDR1 is MNHEY and CDR2 is SVGEGT. V gave up 6 bases and J gave up 13 bases; unmatched junction bases: 18. This CDR3 region has 18 residues. CDR3 DNA: TGTGCCAGCAGCCGAGGGACTAGCGGGGGGGCATTTCTAGAGACCCAGTTCTTC. Its protein product is CASSRGTSGGAFLETQFF.

V gene TRBV7-9 combines with J gene TRBJ2-7; D gene unclear. The germline V gene has CDR1 SEHNR and CDR2 FQNEAQ (reference sequence). With 1 base removed from V and 2 bases from J, the gap between germline ends came to 15 bases. The CDR3 extends over 16 amino acids. CDR3 loop: CASSLVVLSSTYEQYF. CDR3 DNA: TGTGCCAGCAGCTTAGTCGTGTTATCTTCCACCTACGAGCAGTACTTC.

In this sample, this clonotype turned up many times. The chain uses TRBV2 and TRBJ2-5, with 10 nucleotides matching TRBD2. The CDR3 is made up of 16 amino acids. Germline CDR1 is SNHLY and CDR2 is FYNNEI. The CDR3 region is CDSSASGGIITETQYF. The CDR3 DNA sequence: TGTGACTCATCGGCTAGCGGGGGCATCATCACAGAGACCCAGTACTTC.

Turning to this clonotype: This sequence may be a read error, since a much larger clone differs from it by one base. V is TRBV11-3 and J is TRBJ2-5; D is perhaps TRBD2 (7 bases). Per the germline V gene, CDR1 is SGHNT and CDR2 is YENEEA. Trimming removed 1 base at V and 11 bases at J, with 14 bases between. The CDR3 contains 13 residues. The CDR3 nucleotides are TGTGCCAGCAGCTTAGGGGGAGGGCAGGGGCAGTACTTC. Translating gives CASSLGGGQGQYF. Full variable domain (remainder filled in from reference TRBV11-3 and TRBJ2-5): EAGVVQSPRYKIIEKKQPVAFWCNPISGHNTLYWYLQNLGQGPELLIRYENEEAVDDSQLPKDRFSAERLKGVDSTLKIQPAELGDSAVYLCASSLGGGQGQYFGPGTRLLVL.

This clonotype was seen repeatedly, ten times or more. This chain connects TRBV6-2 or TRBV6-3 to TRBJ2-7, with a weak D call TRBD1 (5 bases). The CDR3 runs 17 residues. Trimming removed 6 bases from V and 2 bases from J, with 23 bases in between. CDR1 MNHEY and CDR2 SVGEGT come from the germline V gene. CDR3 sequence: CASRKLRTTPGPYEQYF. CDR3 sequence (DNA): TGTGCCAGCAGGAAGCTAAGGACGACCCCAGGGCCCTACGAGCAGTACTTC.

Concerning this clonotype itself: This may be a read error, as it is one base from a much larger clone. The rearrangement links TRBV10-1 to TRBJ2-3, with D maybe TRBD1 (6 bases). CDR1 WNHNN and CDR2 SYGVQD come from the germline V gene (reference sequence). CDR3 length: 15 residues. Deletions cut 7 bases from V and 0 bases from J, with 14 bases between. CDR3 DNA sequence: TGCGCCAGCATCATGAGGACAGAAAGCACAGATACGCAGTATTTT. Amino acid sequence: CASIMRTESTDTQYF.